This T cell receptor (beta chain) is drawn from a study of blood T cell repertoires in COVID-19. On the study more broadly: Donors in the United States, Italy and Spain gave samples during acute or convalescent COVID-19.

Losses at the gene ends were 2 bases for V and 3 bases for J; bases not matched to a gene: 2. Germline CDR1 is SGHRS and CDR2 is YFSETQ. This CDR3 has 15 residues. Cohort allocation depended upon clinical history that participants reported. The authors' processing: From reference gene primer amplification, estimates of nucleated cell counts were derived. Clones were read by immunoSEQ multiplex PCR, and TCRdb kept only the in-frame ones, dropping some. V and J calls and clone size are those listed in that table; D and trimming were worked out from the DNA. The sample lists around 200,000 clones; 65% to 90% were seen once.

This rearrangement joins TRBV5-1 to TRBJ2-1, with 10 bases matching TRBD2. The sequence was obtained from a woman aged 25 to 39 who had been exposed to COVID-19. The sequenced sample consisted of PBMCs or T cells enriched from blood (not recorded which). CDR3 protein: CASSFTSGDYNEQFF. The CDR3 DNA is TGCGCCAGCAGCTTCACTAGCGGGGACTACAATGAGCAGTTCTTC.